Listed below are T cell receptor beta chains from one sample, sequenced in a study of CD8+CD57+ T cells in acquired aplastic anemia. One entry per CDR3 protein results from TCRdb running MiXCR on the reads. The sample holds approximately 160,000 distinct CDR3 sequences, approximately 43% seen once. The sequenced sample consisted of sorted CD4+, CD8+, or CD8+CD57+ T cells (not recorded which) from PBMCs. The receptor set was obtained from a human donor in good health. The CDR3 runs from the conserved cysteine through the conserved F or W. Each record gives: D gene, clone size, J gene, V gene, CDR3 protein, CDR3 DNA. D genes are given only for firm matches. Some rows have no size entry. The others give once, few or many, or a class for an expanded clone.

D gene: NA; clone size: NA; J gene: TRBJ1-5; V gene: TRBV15; CDR3 protein: CATSRDGGQPQHF; CDR3 DNA: TGTGCCACCAGCAGAGATGGGGGGCAGCCCCAGCATTTT
D gene: TRBD2; clone size: NA; J gene: TRBJ2-3; V gene: TRBV19; CDR3 protein: CASTTSGTSTDTQYF; CDR3 DNA: TGTGCCAGTACCACTAGCGGGACTAGCACAGATACGCAGTATTTT
D gene: NA; clone size: NA; J gene: TRBJ2-3; V gene: TRBV12-3/TRBV12-4; CDR3 protein: CASSGHLDTQYF; CDR3 DNA: TGTGCCAGCAGTGGACACTTAGATACGCAGTATTTT
D gene: NA; clone size: NA; J gene: TRBJ2-2; V gene: TRBV2; CDR3 protein: CASKTGNTGELFF; CDR3 DNA: TGTGCCAGCAAGACGGGGAACACCGGGGAGCTGTTTTTT
D gene: NA; clone size: many; J gene: TRBJ1-2; V gene: TRBV2; CDR3 protein: CASSDNGIYGYTF; CDR3 DNA: TGTGCCAGCAGTGATAACGGGATCTATGGCTACACCTTC
D gene: NA; clone size: NA; J gene: TRBJ2-2; V gene: TRBV27; CDR3 protein: CASSFQLPNIGELFF; CDR3 DNA: TGTGCCAGCAGTTTTCAGCTCCCGAACATCGGGGAGCTGTTTTTT
D gene: NA; clone size: many; J gene: TRBJ2-7; V gene: TRBV9; CDR3 protein: CASSVVRLEDDSYEQYF; CDR3 DNA: TGTGCCAGCAGCGTAGTAAGGTTGGAGGATGACTCCTACGAGCAGTACTTC
D gene: NA; clone size: NA; J gene: TRBJ1-6; V gene: TRBV2; CDR3 protein: CASRSNRESPLHF; CDR3 DNA: TGTGCCAGCCGATCCAACAGGGAATCACCCCTCCACTTT
D gene: NA; clone size: many; J gene: TRBJ2-5; V gene: TRBV6-5; CDR3 protein: CASSSRALRETQYF; CDR3 DNA: TGTGCCAGCAGTTCCCGGGCGCTCAGGGAGACCCAGTACTTC
D gene: NA; clone size: NA; J gene: TRBJ1-1; V gene: TRBV7-6; CDR3 protein: CASSLVGESTEAFF; CDR3 DNA: TGTGCCAGCAGCTTAGTAGGGGAGTCCACTGAAGCTTTCTTT
D gene: TRBD2; clone size: NA; J gene: TRBJ2-7; V gene: TRBV2; CDR3 protein: CASSEFLASGTSYEQYF; CDR3 DNA: TGTGCCAGCAGTGAATTTCTTGCTAGCGGGACCTCCTACGAGCAGTACTTC
D gene: TRBD1; clone size: many; J gene: TRBJ1-3; V gene: TRBV7-9; CDR3 protein: CASSLEGAQGNTIYF; CDR3 DNA: TGTGCCAGCAGCTTAGAGGGGGCGCAGGGAAACACCATATATTTT
D gene: NA; clone size: NA; J gene: TRBJ2-1; V gene: TRBV12-3/TRBV12-4; CDR3 protein: CASGHREHPYNEQLF; CDR3 DNA: TGTGCCAGCGGCCATCGGGAGCATCCCTACAATGAGCAGCTCTTC
D gene: TRBD2; clone size: few; J gene: TRBJ2-5; V gene: TRBV20-1; CDR3 protein: CSAVGFGGGPAGTQYF; CDR3 DNA: TGCAGTGCGGTAGGGTTCGGGGGAGGGCCCGCAGGGACCCAGTACTTC
D gene: TRBD2; clone size: NA; J gene: TRBJ2-7; V gene: TRBV11-2; CDR3 protein: CASSLGGGAWTYEQYF; CDR3 DNA: TGTGCCAGCAGCTTAGGGGGGGGAGCTTGGACCTACGAGCAGTACTTC
D gene: TRBD1; clone size: NA; J gene: TRBJ2-2; V gene: TRBV24-1; CDR3 protein: CATSDLQGDTGELFF; CDR3 DNA: TGTGCCACCAGTGATTTACAGGGGGACACCGGGGAGCTGTTTTTT
D gene: NA; clone size: NA; J gene: TRBJ2-2; V gene: TRBV28; CDR3 protein: CASSLSGSGELFF; CDR3 DNA: TGTGCCAGCAGTTTATCGGGTTCCGGGGAGCTGTTTTTT
D gene: NA; clone size: few; J gene: TRBJ2-1; V gene: TRBV7-3; CDR3 protein: CASSSTGNNEQFF; CDR3 DNA: TGTGCCAGCAGCTCGACAGGAAACAATGAGCAGTTCTTC
D gene: NA; clone size: many; J gene: TRBJ2-2; V gene: TRBV9; CDR3 protein: CASSADKPTGELFF; CDR3 DNA: TGTGCCAGCAGCGCGGACAAACCCACCGGGGAGCTGTTTTTT
D gene: NA; clone size: NA; J gene: TRBJ2-5; V gene: TRBV6-5; CDR3 protein: CASSYMIGDWETQYF; CDR3 DNA: TGTGCCAGCAGTTACATGATTGGGGACTGGGAGACCCAGTACTTC
D gene: NA; clone size: many; J gene: TRBJ1-1; V gene: TRBV2; CDR3 protein: CASSEVQPVGAFF; CDR3 DNA: TGTGCCAGCAGTGAGGTTCAGCCGGTGGGAGCTTTCTTT
D gene: NA; clone size: many; J gene: TRBJ1-2; V gene: TRBV15; CDR3 protein: CATSRGRVVYGYTF; CDR3 DNA: TGTGCCACCAGCAGGGGGAGGGTGGTCTATGGCTACACCTTC
D gene: NA; clone size: NA; J gene: TRBJ1-1; V gene: TRBV20-1; CDR3 protein: CSAGAETEAFF; CDR3 DNA: TGCAGTGCGGGGGCCGAAACTGAAGCTTTCTTT
D gene: NA; clone size: few; J gene: TRBJ2-3; V gene: TRBV15; CDR3 protein: CATSRDKVAGEADTQYF; CDR3 DNA: TGTGCCACCAGCAGAGATAAGGTTGCAGGTGAGGCAGATACGCAGTATTTT
D gene: NA; clone size: few; J gene: TRBJ1-6; V gene: TRBV20-1; CDR3 protein: CSARSGRDSPLHF; CDR3 DNA: TGCAGTGCTAGATCCGGGAGGGATTCACCCCTCCACTTT
D gene: TRBD1; clone size: NA; J gene: TRBJ1-4; V gene: TRBV7-9; CDR3 protein: CASRQGGEKLFF; CDR3 DNA: TGTGCCAGCCGACAGGGCGGAGAAAAACTGTTTTTT
D gene: TRBD1; clone size: NA; J gene: TRBJ1-2; V gene: TRBV25-1; CDR3 protein: CASSRGTDYGYTF; CDR3 DNA: TGTGCCAGCAGCCGTGGGACAGACTATGGCTACACCTTC
D gene: TRBD1; clone size: NA; J gene: TRBJ1-4; V gene: TRBV20-1; CDR3 protein: CSARTGTGQEKLFF; CDR3 DNA: TGCAGTGCTAGGACCGGGACAGGGCAAGAAAAACTGTTTTTT
D gene: NA; clone size: many; J gene: TRBJ1-4; V gene: TRBV6-1; CDR3 protein: CASRGRGGEKLFF; CDR3 DNA: TGTGCCAGCAGGGGAAGGGGAGGGGAAAAACTGTTTTTT
D gene: NA; clone size: NA; J gene: TRBJ1-1; V gene: TRBV5-1; CDR3 protein: CASSLAGSSEAFF; CDR3 DNA: TGCGCCAGCAGCTTGGCCGGGAGCTCTGAAGCTTTCTTT
D gene: NA; clone size: many; J gene: TRBJ1-6; V gene: TRBV5-1; CDR3 protein: CASSPWGPPGEPLHF; CDR3 DNA: TGCGCCAGCAGCCCCTGGGGACCCCCCGGAGAACCCCTCCACTTT
D gene: NA; clone size: many; J gene: TRBJ2-3; V gene: TRBV19; CDR3 protein: CASSIGRSPSTDTQYF; CDR3 DNA: TGTGCCAGTAGTATTGGACGGTCACCTAGCACAGATACGCAGTATTTT
D gene: TRBD1; clone size: many; J gene: TRBJ2-7; V gene: TRBV7-9; CDR3 protein: CASSLGQGYDEQYF; CDR3 DNA: TGTGCCAGCAGCTTAGGACAGGGTTACGACGAGCAGTACTTC
D gene: NA; clone size: many; J gene: TRBJ2-1; V gene: TRBV3-1; CDR3 protein: CASSPGGVGGNEQFF; CDR3 DNA: TGTGCCAGCAGCCCCGGAGGGGTTGGTGGCAATGAGCAGTTCTTC
D gene: TRBD2; clone size: NA; J gene: TRBJ2-2; V gene: TRBV27; CDR3 protein: CASSFWGVAGTGELFF; CDR3 DNA: TGTGCCAGCAGTTTTTGGGGGGTAGCGGGGACCGGGGAGCTGTTTTTT
D gene: TRBD2; clone size: many; J gene: TRBJ2-3; V gene: TRBV5-1; CDR3 protein: CASSVRLAGSTDTQYF; CDR3 DNA: TGCGCCAGCAGCGTCCGACTAGCGGGGAGCACAGATACGCAGTATTTT
D gene: NA; clone size: few; J gene: TRBJ2-3; V gene: TRBV15; CDR3 protein: CATAKERGATDTQYF; CDR3 DNA: TGTGCCACCGCTAAGGAGCGCGGTGCCACAGATACGCAGTATTTT
D gene: NA; clone size: many; J gene: TRBJ1-5; V gene: TRBV19; CDR3 protein: CASSLQRGMGNQPQHF; CDR3 DNA: TGTGCCAGTAGTCTTCAAAGGGGTATGGGCAATCAGCCCCAGCATTTT
D gene: TRBD1; clone size: NA; J gene: TRBJ1-1; V gene: TRBV7-3; CDR3 protein: CASSPAGTAPEAFF; CDR3 DNA: TGTGCCAGCAGCCCTGCCGGGACAGCCCCTGAAGCTTTCTTT
D gene: NA; clone size: NA; J gene: TRBJ2-7; V gene: TRBV4-3; CDR3 protein: CASSQDRGGPAHF; CDR3 DNA: TGCGCCAGCAGCCAAGATCGGGGCGGCCCGGCGCACTTC
D gene: TRBD1; clone size: many; J gene: TRBJ2-7; V gene: TRBV20-1; CDR3 protein: CSARDPGQASYEQYF; CDR3 DNA: TGCAGTGCTAGAGATCCGGGACAGGCCTCCTACGAGCAGTACTTC
D gene: TRBD2; clone size: many; J gene: TRBJ2-7; V gene: TRBV19; CDR3 protein: CASSLGPGGYEQYF; CDR3 DNA: TGTGCCAGTAGCCTCGGGCCGGGGGGTTACGAGCAGTACTTC
D gene: NA; clone size: NA; J gene: TRBJ2-2; V gene: TRBV4-3; CDR3 protein: CASSQDTGPGTGELFF; CDR3 DNA: TGCGCCAGCAGCCAAGATACAGGACCGGGCACCGGGGAGCTGTTTTTT
D gene: NA; clone size: many; J gene: TRBJ1-2; V gene: TRBV29-1; CDR3 protein: CSVEDRLSLTGRNYGYTF; CDR3 DNA: TGCAGCGTTGAAGATCGTTTAAGTCTTACAGGGAGGAACTATGGCTACACCTTC
D gene: TRBD1; clone size: NA; J gene: TRBJ2-7; V gene: TRBV2; CDR3 protein: CASSFLRRDSLEQYF; CDR3 DNA: TGTGCCAGCAGTTTCCTGCGCAGGGACAGTCTCGAGCAGTACTTC